The clone carrying this T cell receptor (beta chain) was picked up many times. The antigen remains undetermined. Sample donors were healthy Caucasian individuals that came from Russia, aged about 6 to 95. PCR was performed a second time for about 7 to 11 cycles using a sample-barcoded 5' primer and a J-beta primer mix. From each sample, at least 2.5 million paired-end reads containing CDR3 were obtained. TCRdb re-derived calls from the 5' RACE reads in MiXCR, one entry per CDR3 protein. Of roughly 410,000 distinct CDR3 sequences listed, roughly half are singletons. V was clipped by 8 bases and J by 7 bases, with 20 bases between them. The V gene's germline CDR1 is DFQATT and CDR2 SNEGSKA (reference sequence). The CDR3 is made up of 13 amino acids. This specimen comes from a study of blood T cells in healthy people across ages. Overall study results and limits: Diversity figures based on one million T cells were deemed too low.

The chain carries TRBV20-1 and TRBJ2-5; D is tentatively TRBD1 or TRBD2 (6 bases each). Sequencing was performed on blood. The TCR originated in a man between 60 and 75 years old in good health. This chain's CDR3 is CSRTGTQIRTQYF. In DNA, the CDR3 is TGCAGTCGTACAGGGACTCAGATAAGGACCCAGTACTTC.